This TCR beta chain was profiled in a study of control samples from healthy donors and cancer patients. CDR3 length: 15 residues. V shed 3 bases and J shed 2 bases, with 13 bases lying between them. Germline-derived CDR1 and CDR2 are SGDLS and YYNGEE. Produced via immunoSEQ multiplex PCR; TCRdb's table is partial and in-frame only. Of under 150,000 clones detected, just under 95% appear once; the ten largest clones hold 3.6%. The specimen was blood. This sequence was found in a man aged 25-40 years in good health. The genes are TRBV9 and TRBJ2-3; D ambiguous. The CDR3 region has the DNA TGTGCCAGCAGCGCCTCAGGAGATCCCACAGATACGCAGTATTTT. Translation: CASSASGDPTDTQYF.